Listed here is a single TCR beta chain. This sample was included in a study of T cell changes during pregnancy in multiple sclerosis. The assay was immunoSEQ multiplex PCR, and TCRdb's table has in-frame clones only and misses some. The sample records some 41,000 clones, roughly 88% being singletons. Unmatched junction bases numbered 10, after V lost 3 bases and J lost 2 bases. CDR1 and CDR2 from the germline V gene are LNHDA and SQIVND (reference sequence). This CDR3 contains 17 residues. This chain links TRBV19 with TRBJ2-3; 8 bases line up with TRBD2. Here the sequenced sample was CD8+ T cells from peripheral blood mononuclear cells, taken in the first trimester of pregnancy. The TCR was taken from a female donor with multiple sclerosis, enrolled in a pregnancy study. The CDR3 nucleotides are TGTGCCAGTAGTATCCCGGGGATAGCGGGGTTCACAGATACGCAGTATTTT. This gives the protein CASSIPGIAGFTDTQYF.